The next 5 T cell receptor beta chains were all read from a single sample in a study of shared clonotypes between healthy human individuals. Naive CD8 populations comprised CD45RO-negative cells positively selected for CCR7, excluding terminally differentiated effector memory CD45RA+ cells. Using immunoSEQ multiplex PCR, the repertoire was profiled, and TCRdb retains in-frame clones only, with some absent. The sample lists almost 700,000 clones, just over 90% occurring once. The specimen was naive CD8+ T cells sorted from blood. The receptors were sampled from a man in his thirties or forties in good health.

This chain joins TRBV14 and TRBJ2-2, with 7 bases identical to TRBD1. After removal of 5 bases from V and 1 base from J, the junction contained 13 bases not matched to a gene. The germline CDR1 and CDR2 sequences are SGHDN and FVKESK. This CDR3 spans 18 amino acids. As DNA, the CDR3 is TGTGCCAGCAGCAGACCCGCCACAGGGGTACAGAACACCGGGGAGCTGTTTTTT. Amino acid sequence: CASSRPATGVQNTGELFF.

The chain couples TRBV21-1 to TRBJ2-1; TRBD2 was called by the table and not checked on the DNA. TRBV21-1 is a pseudogene locus. CDR3 size: 14 residues. The DNA for the CDR3 is TGTGCCAGCACCTTGGACAGCGGGGGGAATGAGCAGTTCTTC. Protein: CASTLDSGGNEQFF.

This chain uses TRBV6-1 with TRBJ1-1; D call uncertain. From germline, CDR1 is MNHNS and CDR2 SASEGT. The CDR3 consists of 17 residues. V was cut by 4 bases and J by 2 bases, with 20 bases left in between. CDR3 in DNA: TGTGCCAGCAGTGCTTCGTCGTGGCGGGTCATCAACACTGAAGCTTTCTTT. This translates into CASSASSWRVINTEAFF.

V gene TRBV13 combines with J gene TRBJ2-1, with a weak D call TRBD1 (6 bases). There are 14 residues in the CDR3. Germline V gives CDR1 PRHDT, CDR2 FYEKMQ (reference sequence). V shed 5 bases and J shed 1 base, with 9 bases lying between them. CDR3 protein: CASSRGLSYNEQFF. The CDR3, as DNA: TGTGCCAGCAGCAGGGGGTTATCCTACAATGAGCAGTTCTTC.

V and J are TRBV4-3 and TRBJ2-7; D not resolved. The CDR3 length is 13 residues. The V end was cut by 0 bases, the J end by 3 bases, with 6 bases between. Germline loops: CDR1 LGHNA, CDR2 YSLEER. The CDR3 loop is CASSQDNSYEQYF. DNA of the CDR3: TGCGCCAGCAGCCAAGATAACAGCTACGAGCAGTACTTC.